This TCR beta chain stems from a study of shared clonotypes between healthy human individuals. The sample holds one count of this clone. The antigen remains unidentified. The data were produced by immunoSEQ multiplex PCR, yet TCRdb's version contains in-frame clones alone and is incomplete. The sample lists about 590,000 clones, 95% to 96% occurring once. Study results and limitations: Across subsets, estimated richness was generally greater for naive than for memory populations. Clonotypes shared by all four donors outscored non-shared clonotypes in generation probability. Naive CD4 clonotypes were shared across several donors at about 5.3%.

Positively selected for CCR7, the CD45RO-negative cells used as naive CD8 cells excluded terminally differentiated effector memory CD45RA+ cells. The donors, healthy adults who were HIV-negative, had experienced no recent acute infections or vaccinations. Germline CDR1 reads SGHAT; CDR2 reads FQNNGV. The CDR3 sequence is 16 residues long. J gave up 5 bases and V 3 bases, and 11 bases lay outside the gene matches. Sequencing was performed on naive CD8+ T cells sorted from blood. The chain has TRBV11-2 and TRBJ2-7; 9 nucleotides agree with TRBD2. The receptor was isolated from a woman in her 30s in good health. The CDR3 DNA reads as TGTGCCAGCAGCTTCTTTCTGGCGGGAGGGCAGGACGAGCAGTACTTC. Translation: CASSFFLAGGQDEQYF.